The rows below give T cell receptor beta chains drawn from one sample of a study of response to subunit inactivated influenza vaccine. TCRdb re-analysed the RT-PCR reads in MiXCR, keeping a single row per CDR3 protein. This repertoire shows roughly 500,000 distinct CDR3 sequences, approximately 15% found once; its top ten account for less than 4%. Material: CD4+ T cells sorted from PBMCs, obtained less than 30 months after vaccination. The receptor source for this set is a man aged 45 to 70 who received an inactivated influenza vaccine. CDR3s leave out the opening cysteine and the closing phenylalanine or tryptophan. Each record gives: J gene, V gene, clone size, CDR3 protein. Clone size is given for some rows only: seen once, a few or many times, or a class if the clone is expanded.

>TRBJ2-3|TRBV4-1|few
ASSPPLAGKDTQY
>TRBJ2-3|TRBV29-1|few
SVGGGAVTDTQY
>TRBJ1-2|TRBV20-1|NA
SARVGQGGGYT
>TRBJ2-2|TRBV4-3|many
ASSQVLLGSGELF
>TRBJ2-7|TRBV4-1|few
ASSQSGQEQY
>TRBJ2-5|TRBV4-3|few
ASSHDTDGETQY
>TRBJ2-3|TRBV29-1|few
SVTREASGGLPQY
>TRBJ2-1|TRBV5-1|many
ASSGSSYNEQF
>TRBJ2-3|TRBV5-1|NA
ASSFSWGLASDTQY
>TRBJ1-1|TRBV3-1|NA
ASSQVSAEAF
>TRBJ1-4|TRBV20-1|NA
SAETGSNEKLF
>TRBJ2-7|TRBV3-1|few
ASSQDGLFAFEQY
>TRBJ2-7|TRBV4-2|NA
ASSQVLGPSGRSHEQY
>TRBJ2-7|TRBV5-1|NA
ASSDSFYEQY
>TRBJ2-3|TRBV20-1|many
SARDQGGHATQY
>TRBJ2-1|TRBV20-1|NA
SAPKTGYNEQF
>TRBJ2-1|TRBV6-2/TRBV6-3|NA
ASSPRRVYNEQF
>TRBJ2-3|TRBV20-1|few
SASSTGLAATDTQY
>TRBJ2-5|TRBV9|few
ASSVAWGETQY
>TRBJ2-5|TRBV20-1|NA
SAGTRGLQETQY
>TRBJ2-1|TRBV2|many
ASRGTGGGEQF
>TRBJ2-3|TRBV20-1|many
SASRTSGTDTQY
>TRBJ2-7|TRBV5-1|NA
ASSEGLRTYEQY
>TRBJ1-1|TRBV28|many
ASSSGTGRSEAF
>TRBJ1-2|TRBV11-2|few
ASSLVTSYGYT
>TRBJ1-1|TRBV19|NA
ASRTGGRNTEAF
>TRBJ2-7|TRBV4-2|few
ASSQATGRQYEQY
>TRBJ2-1|TRBV7-2|few
ASSLGQGGVNEQF
>TRBJ2-1|TRBV9|NA
ASSVGLGDYNEQF
>TRBJ2-5|TRBV28|NA
ASVRGADEETQY
>TRBJ2-1|TRBV7-2|NA
ASSLANRGLAEFTYNEQF
>TRBJ1-5|TRBV4-1|many
ASSQESLAGAQH
>TRBJ2-1|TRBV9|NA
ASSVGLGNEQF
>TRBJ1-1|TRBV6-2/TRBV6-3|NA
ASSYSSKGAEAF
>TRBJ1-4|TRBV19|few
ATGILANEKLF
>TRBJ1-5|TRBV2|NA
ASSERRGVQPQH
>TRBJ2-5|TRBV2|NA
ATQPDRVLETQY
>TRBJ2-7|TRBV6-1|few
ASSRDPRHEQY
>TRBJ2-1|TRBV7-3|few
ASSAAGGGPWNEQF
>TRBJ1-5|TRBV5-6|few
ASSLMASNQPQH
>TRBJ2-7|TRBV14|few
ASSQDFWDSYEQY
>TRBJ2-7|TRBV11-2|few
ASSSTSQFARDEQY
>TRBJ2-2|TRBV10-3|many
AISEASPGELF
>TRBJ2-3|TRBV20-1|few
SAPRGGADTQY
>TRBJ2-2|TRBV2|NA
ASRAGTVNTGELF
>TRBJ2-7|TRBV10-3|few
AIRDAGTGGHEQY
>TRBJ2-3|TRBV24-1|NA
ATGGGGTQY
>TRBJ2-1|TRBV3-1|few
ASSPLGANAEQF
>TRBJ1-5|TRBV10-2|few
ASSDAGSNQPQH
>TRBJ2-3|TRBV4-3|NA
ASSPQGTGDTQY
>TRBJ1-5|TRBV20-1|NA
SAYGQGLGQPQH
>TRBJ1-1|TRBV29-1|NA
SGGKGPLNTEAF